These T cell receptor beta chains were read from a single sample in a study of control samples from healthy donors and cancer patients. Produced via immunoSEQ multiplex PCR; TCRdb's table is partial and in-frame only. Of 150,000 to 200,000 clones in the sample, around 96% are singletons; the top ten hold approximately 1%. The sequencing sample was made of blood. These receptor sequences come from a woman aged 25 to 39 in good health. Each CDR3 is given with its conserved first and last residue. Fields, in order: V gene, D gene, clone size, J gene, CDR3 protein, CDR3 DNA. The D gene is left open where the match is weak. Only part of the rows carry a size: once, few, many, or a class if the clone is expanded.

V: TRBV28; D: TRBD2; size: NA; J: TRBJ2-3; CDR3: CASSHGWTSRLDTQYF; DNA: TGTGCCAGCAGCCACGGGTGGACTAGCCGATTGGATACGCAGTATTTT
V: TRBV2; D: NA; size: NA; J: TRBJ1-3; CDR3: CARSSGNTIYF; DNA: TGTGCCAGGTCCTCTGGAAACACCATATATTTT
V: TRBV24-1; D: NA; size: NA; J: TRBJ1-2; CDR3: CATSVGVAGYTF; DNA: TGTGCCACCAGTGTCGGCGTGGCTGGCTACACCTTC
V: TRBV5-6; D: NA; size: NA; J: TRBJ1-1; CDR3: CASSLGAKMNTEAFF; DNA: TGTGCCAGCAGCCTCGGAGCGAAAATGAACACTGAAGCTTTCTTT
V: TRBV19; D: NA; size: NA; J: TRBJ2-7; CDR3: CASSIGQGSYEQYF; DNA: TGTGCCAGTAGTATAGGCCAGGGTTCCTACGAGCAGTACTTC
V: TRBV10-3; D: NA; size: NA; J: TRBJ2-1; CDR3: CAISESAWQDTYNEQFF; DNA: TGTGCCATCAGTGAAAGTGCGTGGCAGGATACCTACAATGAGCAGTTCTTC
V: TRBV20-1; D: NA; size: once; J: TRBJ1-2; CDR3: CSASPVTNYGYTF; DNA: TGCAGTGCTAGTCCCGTGACCAACTATGGCTACACCTTC
V: TRBV28; D: TRBD1; size: NA; J: TRBJ2-7; CDR3: CASSEAGTGSYEQYF; DNA: TGTGCCAGCAGTGAAGCCGGGACAGGCTCCTACGAGCAGTACTTC
V: TRBV28; D: NA; size: NA; J: TRBJ1-5; CDR3: CASSLLDLNQPQHF; DNA: TGTGCCAGCAGTTTATTGGACCTAAATCAGCCCCAGCATTTT
V: TRBV3-1/TRBV3-2; D: NA; size: NA; J: TRBJ1-6; CDR3: CASSQSGGTVSPLHF; DNA: TGTGCCAGCAGCCAATCAGGAGGCACGGTTTCACCCCTCCACTTT
V: TRBV7-9; D: NA; size: NA; J: TRBJ1-6; CDR3: CASSLARLKGGSPLHF; DNA: TGTGCCAGCAGCTTAGCTCGATTAAAGGGTGGCTCACCCCTCCACTTT
V: TRBV4-1; D: NA; size: once; J: TRBJ2-7; CDR3: CASSHPQGLKGEQYF; DNA: TGCGCCAGCAGCCACCCCCAGGGGCTAAAAGGCGAGCAGTACTTC
V: TRBV6-5; D: TRBD1; size: NA; J: TRBJ1-2; CDR3: CASSRTGGHGYTF; DNA: TGTGCCAGCAGTCGGACAGGGGGACATGGCTACACCTTC
V: TRBV11-2; D: NA; size: NA; J: TRBJ2-2; CDR3: CASSRRRGTGELFF; DNA: TGTGCCAGCAGCCGTAGACGGGGGACCGGGGAGCTGTTTTTT
V: TRBV5-1; D: TRBD1; size: NA; J: TRBJ1-1; CDR3: CASSPHRDRNTEAFF; DNA: TGCGCCAGCAGCCCCCACCGGGACAGGAACACTGAAGCTTTCTTT
V: TRBV5-1; D: NA; size: few; J: TRBJ2-3; CDR3: CASSPGGQVTDTQYF; DNA: TGCGCCAGCAGCCCGGGGGGACAGGTCACAGATACGCAGTATTTT
V: TRBV19; D: NA; size: NA; J: TRBJ2-3; CDR3: CASSKLASTDTQYF; DNA: TGTGCCAGTAGTAAGCTAGCGTCCACAGATACGCAGTATTTT
V: TRBV5-1; D: TRBD1; size: NA; J: TRBJ2-2; CDR3: CASTLGDRDYTGELFF; DNA: TGCGCCAGCACCTTAGGGGACAGGGACTACACCGGGGAGCTGTTTTTT
V: TRBV15; D: NA; size: NA; J: TRBJ1-4; CDR3: CATSRVRGNEKLFF; DNA: TGTGCCACCAGCAGAGTAAGGGGTAATGAAAAACTGTTTTTT
V: TRBV9; D: TRBD2; size: NA; J: TRBJ2-7; CDR3: CASSNGGTSVYEQYF; DNA: TGTGCCAGCAGCAACGGAGGGACTAGCGTATACGAGCAGTACTTC
V: TRBV28; D: TRBD2; size: NA; J: TRBJ2-1; CDR3: CASSAGLAGFPYNEQFF; DNA: TGTGCCAGCAGTGCGGGACTAGCGGGATTCCCCTACAATGAGCAGTTCTTC
V: TRBV4-2; D: TRBD2; size: NA; J: TRBJ2-3; CDR3: CASSQGLAGGPDTQYF; DNA: TGTGCCAGCAGCCAAGGACTAGCGGGAGGCCCAGATACGCAGTATTTT
V: TRBV6-6; D: NA; size: NA; J: TRBJ1-1; CDR3: CASSSPTFTTTEAFF; DNA: TGTGCCAGCAGTTCCCCAACCTTTACCACGACTGAAGCTTTCTTT
V: TRBV19; D: NA; size: NA; J: TRBJ2-3; CDR3: CASSLGDTDTQYF; DNA: TGTGCCAGTAGTCTGGGGGACACAGATACGCAGTATTTT
V: TRBV27; D: NA; size: NA; J: TRBJ1-1; CDR3: CASSPEGLNEAFF; DNA: TGTGCCAGCAGTCCTGAGGGGCTCAATGAAGCTTTCTTT
V: TRBV6-2/TRBV6-3; D: TRBD2; size: once; J: TRBJ2-1; CDR3: CASRPSGEPYNEQFF; DNA: TGTGCCAGCAGGCCTAGCGGGGAGCCGTACAATGAGCAGTTCTTC
V: TRBV7-9; D: NA; size: NA; J: TRBJ2-3; CDR3: CATFEDTQYF; DNA: TGTGCCACTTTCGAGGATACGCAGTATTTT
V: TRBV18; D: NA; size: NA; J: TRBJ1-5; CDR3: CASSPRNRAANQPQHF; DNA: TGTGCCAGCTCACCTCGCAACAGGGCCGCAAATCAGCCCCAGCATTTT
V: TRBV28; D: TRBD1; size: NA; J: TRBJ1-5; CDR3: CASSLYRGSRQPQHF; DNA: TGTGCCAGCAGTTTATACAGGGGTTCCCGTCAGCCCCAGCATTTT
V: TRBV28; D: TRBD1; size: NA; J: TRBJ1-5; CDR3: CASSPPGQGPGNQPQHF; DNA: TGTGCCAGCAGCCCCCCGGGACAGGGCCCTGGGAATCAGCCCCAGCATTTT
V: TRBV20-1; D: NA; size: NA; J: TRBJ1-1; CDR3: CSASTQLNTEAFF; DNA: TGCAGTGCTAGTACCCAACTGAACACTGAAGCTTTCTTT
V: TRBV15; D: NA; size: NA; J: TRBJ1-4; CDR3: CATSTGLQREKLFF; DNA: TGTGCCACCAGCACAGGACTGCAACGCGAAAAACTGTTTTTT
V: TRBV7-3; D: TRBD1; size: NA; J: TRBJ2-2; CDR3: CASSFTGGTGELFF; DNA: TGTGCCAGCAGCTTTACAGGGGGTACCGGGGAGCTGTTTTTT
V: TRBV6-8; D: TRBD1; size: NA; J: TRBJ1-6; CDR3: CASSTGANSPLHF; DNA: TGTGCCAGCAGTACAGGGGCAAATTCACCCCTCCACTTT
V: TRBV4-1; D: TRBD2; size: NA; J: TRBJ2-1; CDR3: CASSQGLTGNEQFF; DNA: TGCGCCAGCAGCCAGGGACTAACGGGCAATGAGCAGTTCTTC
V: TRBV27; D: TRBD1; size: NA; J: TRBJ1-2; CDR3: CASSAWTGSNYGYTF; DNA: TGTGCCAGCAGTGCATGGACAGGGTCAAACTATGGCTACACCTTC
V: TRBV28; D: TRBD1; size: once; J: TRBJ1-2; CDR3: CASSLDGTGVNYGYTF; DNA: TGTGCCAGCAGTTTAGACGGGACAGGGGTTAACTATGGCTACACCTTC
V: TRBV30; D: TRBD2; size: NA; J: TRBJ2-3; CDR3: CAWSVGGVDTQYF; DNA: TGTGCCTGGAGTGTGGGGGGGGTAGATACGCAGTATTTT
V: TRBV27; D: TRBD2; size: NA; J: TRBJ2-5; CDR3: CASSPFSGLAAMQETQYF; DNA: TGTGCCAGCAGTCCCTTTTCGGGTCTAGCGGCCATGCAAGAGACCCAGTACTTC
V: TRBV19; D: NA; size: NA; J: TRBJ2-2; CDR3: CASSLGPNTGELFF; DNA: TGTGCCAGTAGCCTAGGACCGAACACCGGGGAGCTGTTTTTT
V: TRBV5-6; D: NA; size: NA; J: TRBJ1-5; CDR3: CASSRGPSQPQHF; DNA: TGTGCCAGCAGCCGGGGGCCAAGTCAGCCCCAGCATTTT
V: TRBV6-5; D: NA; size: NA; J: TRBJ1-5; CDR3: CASKLGASNQPQHF; DNA: TGTGCCAGCAAGCTGGGGGCCAGCAATCAGCCCCAGCATTTT
V: TRBV15; D: NA; size: once; J: TRBJ2-3; CDR3: CATSRDLRTDTQYF; DNA: TGTGCCACCAGCAGAGATCTCCGCACAGATACGCAGTATTTT
V: TRBV18; D: NA; size: NA; J: TRBJ2-2; CDR3: CATMYRETGELFF; DNA: TGTGCCACCATGTACAGGGAAACCGGGGAGCTGTTTTTT
V: TRBV28; D: TRBD1; size: NA; J: TRBJ1-5; CDR3: CASSFLQGASQPQHF; DNA: TGTGCCAGCAGTTTCCTCCAGGGGGCGAGTCAGCCCCAGCATTTT
V: TRBV15; D: NA; size: few; J: TRBJ1-5; CDR3: CATRDQTGPNQPQHF; DNA: TGTGCCACCAGAGACCAAACAGGCCCCAATCAGCCCCAGCATTTT
V: TRBV6-5; D: NA; size: NA; J: TRBJ1-2; CDR3: CASSYGGYGYTF; DNA: TGTGCCAGCAGTTACGGGGGCTATGGCTACACCTTC
V: TRBV6-4; D: TRBD2; size: NA; J: TRBJ2-3; CDR3: CATAGLAGDTQYF; DNA: TGTGCCACCGCCGGGCTAGCGGGAGATACGCAGTATTTT
V: TRBV5-1; D: NA; size: NA; J: TRBJ2-7; CDR3: CASSLGSRDEQYF; DNA: TGCGCCAGCAGCTTGGGGAGCAGGGACGAGCAGTACTTC
V: TRBV28; D: NA; size: NA; J: TRBJ2-3; CDR3: CASSVPNTQYF; DNA: TGTGCCAGCAGCGTCCCAAATACGCAGTATTTT
V: TRBV11-3; D: NA; size: once; J: TRBJ1-1; CDR3: CASSFSGNTEAFF; DNA: TGTGCCAGCAGCTTTTCGGGGAACACTGAAGCTTTCTTT
V: TRBV5-5; D: TRBD1; size: NA; J: TRBJ2-7; CDR3: CASRQGAQTEQYF; DNA: TGTGCCAGCAGGCAGGGGGCGCAGACCGAGCAGTACTTC
V: TRBV6-5; D: NA; size: once; J: TRBJ2-3; CDR3: CASSYQGRSDTQYF; DNA: TGTGCCAGCAGTTACCAGGGCAGATCAGATACGCAGTATTTT
V: TRBV11-3; D: NA; size: NA; J: TRBJ2-1; CDR3: CASSLGSSYNEQFF; DNA: TGTGCCAGCAGCTTGGGCAGCTCCTACAATGAGCAGTTCTTC
V: TRBV2; D: NA; size: NA; J: TRBJ2-1; CDR3: CASRKGVNEQFF; DNA: TGTGCCAGCAGGAAGGGGGTTAATGAGCAGTTCTTC
V: TRBV29-1; D: NA; size: NA; J: TRBJ2-7; CDR3: CSVKQGTYEQYF; DNA: TGCAGCGTGAAACAGGGAACCTACGAGCAGTACTTC
V: TRBV28; D: NA; size: NA; J: TRBJ1-1; CDR3: CASRPPDYRAERVRNTEAFF; DNA: TGTGCCAGCAGACCACCCGACTACAGGGCCGAAAGAGTACGCAACACTGAAGCTTTCTTT
V: TRBV5-1; D: NA; size: NA; J: TRBJ2-1; CDR3: CASSSNYNYGSYNEQFF; DNA: TGCGCCAGCAGCTCGAACTACAACTACGGTTCCTACAATGAGCAGTTCTTC
V: TRBV9; D: NA; size: NA; J: TRBJ1-2; CDR3: CASGRNYGYTF; DNA: TGTGCCAGCGGGCGAAACTATGGCTACACCTTC